The present T cell receptor (beta chain) was sequenced within a study of cytomegalovirus exposure and HLA in healthy donors. Broader study findings: In a later analysis, donors in an Asian-associated ancestry cluster reportedly had fewer N-insertions in productive TCRs than the cohort mean. A missense DCLRE1C variant was associated with V- and J-gene trimming of TCR beta chains in a later analysis, and an independent cohort replicated the association.

PCR amplification relied on 60 Vbeta primers (plus 13 Jbeta primers). Using immunoSEQ multiplex PCR, the repertoire was profiled, and TCRdb retains in-frame clones only, with some absent. This sample has about 120,000 clones, with roughly 80% found just once. About this clone: The antigen is not known.

V lost 2 bases and J 8 bases, leaving 13 bases between the germline ends. The CDR3 runs 13 residues. In germline, CDR1 is SGHRS, CDR2 YFSETQ. The chain joins TRBV5-1 to TRBJ1-1; the D gene is possibly TRBD1 (5 bases). The origin of this receptor is a man aged 25-45 years in good health and CMV-seronegative. Material: PBMCs. The CDR3 DNA reads TGCGCCAGCAGCTTAGAGAAGGGGTCGGAAGCTTTCTTT. This encodes CASSLEKGSEAFF. Full variable domain (outside the CDR3, taken from reference TRBV5-1 and TRBJ1-1): KAGVTQTPRYLIKTRGQQVTLSCSPISGHRSVSWYQQTPGQGLQFLFEYFSETQRNKGNFPGRFSGRQFSNSRSEMNVSTLELGDSALYLCASSLEKGSEAFFGQGTRLTVV.